This record looks at one T cell receptor beta chain sequence and its context. Using immunoSEQ multiplex PCR, the repertoire was profiled, and TCRdb retains in-frame clones only, with some absent. Counted here are fewer than 70,000 clones, about 85% occurring once; the ten biggest clones make up roughly 13%. The source of the sample is a study of control samples from healthy donors and cancer patients. The CDR3 length is 13 residues. Trimming cost V 0 bases and J 4 bases, with 6 bases left between them. This TCR derives from a man aged 55 to 70 with head and neck cancer. The rearrangement joins TRBV12-3 or TRBV12-4 to TRBJ1-2; unclear D gene. Material for sequencing was PBMCs. The CDR3 DNA follows: TGTGCCAGCAGTTTAGCGCCAGGCTATGGCTACACCTTC. Protein product: CASSLAPGYGYTF.